The rows below give T cell receptor beta chains drawn from one sample of a study of cytomegalovirus exposure and HLA in healthy donors. The data were produced by immunoSEQ multiplex PCR, yet TCRdb's version contains in-frame clones alone and is incomplete. The data contain roughly 150,000 clones, about 70% of them singletons. The sequenced sample was PBMCs. The receptor source for this set is a man aged 35-49 years in good health and CMV-seronegative. CDR3s include the opening cysteine and the closing phenylalanine or tryptophan. A D gene is named only where the DNA matches it firmly. Expanded clones are given a class, and other clones once, few, many or no size at all.

size,V,D,J,CDR3,DNA
.,TRBV5-1,TRBD1,TRBJ2-7,CASSWGQGDNEQYF,TGCGCCAGCAGTTGGGGACAGGGTGATAACGAGCAGTACTTC
.,TRBV6-5,TRBD1,TRBJ1-3,CASSPDRGQYTIYF,TGTGCCAGCAGTCCAGACAGGGGGCAATACACCATATATTTT
.,TRBV27,TRBD2,TRBJ2-1,CASSLTLAEYNEQFF,TGTGCCAGCAGTTTAACCCTAGCGGAATACAATGAGCAGTTCTTC
once,TRBV9,TRBD1,TRBJ2-3,CASSATGDITDTQYF,TGTGCCAGCAGCGCGACAGGGGATATCACAGATACGCAGTATTTT
.,TRBV13,TRBD2,TRBJ2-5,CASSLVSGGQQETQYF,TGTGCCAGCAGCTTAGTCAGCGGGGGGCAACAAGAGACCCAGTACTTC
.,TRBV5-4,TRBD2,TRBJ2-3,CASSPGTSGGTDTQYF,TGTGCCAGCAGCCCCGGGACTAGCGGGGGGACAGATACGCAGTATTTT
.,TRBV7-8,.,TRBJ1-1,CASSFLAFGTEAFF,TGTGCCAGCAGCTTTTTGGCCTTTGGCACTGAAGCTTTCTTT
.,TRBV7-9,TRBD1,TRBJ1-4,CASSLGKGAEKLFF,TGTGCCAGCAGCCTCGGAAAGGGGGCTGAAAAACTGTTTTTT
.,TRBV28,.,TRBJ2-5,CASSLPLPGLPQGLETQYF,TGTGCCAGCAGTTTACCATTGCCGGGACTTCCTCAAGGATTGGAGACCCAGTACTTC
.,TRBV7-7,TRBD2,TRBJ2-5,CASSQTGRGDGTQYF,TGTGCCAGCAGCCAGACGGGGCGGGGGGATGGGACCCAGTACTTC
.,TRBV10-3,.,TRBJ1-1,CASGGEPSNTEAFF,TGTGCCAGCGGGGGGGAACCCTCAAACACTGAAGCTTTCTTT
.,TRBV19,TRBD1,TRBJ2-7,CASSQGVAYEQYF,TGTGCCAGTAGCCAGGGGGTGGCCTACGAGCAGTACTTC
.,TRBV30,.,TRBJ1-5,CAWSFPGYLNQPQHF,TGTGCCTGGAGCTTCCCAGGGTATCTTAATCAGCCCCAGCATTTT
few,TRBV7-9,TRBD2,TRBJ2-1,CASSLSAGSSYNEQFF,TGTGCCAGCAGCCTTTCAGCGGGGAGCTCCTACAATGAGCAGTTCTTC
.,TRBV7-2,TRBD1,TRBJ1-6,CASSLQGANSPLHF,TGTGCCAGCAGCTTACAGGGGGCTAATTCACCCCTCCACTTT
.,TRBV7-2,.,TRBJ1-5,CASSQGIDQPQHF,TGTGCCAGCAGCCAGGGTATAGATCAGCCCCAGCATTTT
.,TRBV4-3,TRBD1,TRBJ1-5,CASSPDRGGDQPQHF,TGCGCCAGCAGCCCCGACAGGGGAGGAGATCAGCCCCAGCATTTT
.,TRBV7-2,TRBD2,TRBJ2-7,CASGTGGDLEQYF,TGTGCCAGTGGGACGGGAGGGGATCTCGAGCAGTACTTC
.,TRBV30,.,TRBJ2-7,CAWSVTEYEQYF,TGTGCCTGGAGTGTCACAGAATACGAGCAGTACTTC
.,TRBV9,.,TRBJ2-7,CASSVDGSYEQYF,TGTGCCAGCAGCGTAGACGGCTCCTACGAGCAGTACTTC
.,TRBV29-1,TRBD1,TRBJ1-2,CSVVGQGLGGYTF,TGCAGCGTTGTTGGACAGGGCTTGGGTGGCTACACCTTC
.,TRBV6-5,.,TRBJ2-3,CASSYSGHTDTQYF,TGTGCCAGCAGTTACTCGGGACACACAGATACGCAGTATTTT
.,TRBV7-9,TRBD1,TRBJ1-2,CASSSSRGGADGYTF,TGTGCCAGCAGCTCCTCTAGAGGGGGCGCCGATGGCTACACCTTC
few,TRBV11-3,.,TRBJ2-3,CASSSGQSTDTQYF,TGTGCCAGCAGCTCCGGACAGTCCACAGATACGCAGTATTTT
once,TRBV2,TRBD1,TRBJ1-3,CASSGGTDYSGNTIYF,TGTGCCAGCAGTGGGGGGACAGATTACTCTGGAAACACCATATATTTT
.,TRBV11-2,.,TRBJ2-1,CASRRLKRPGNEQFF,TGTGCCAGCCGGAGGCTCAAGCGTCCGGGGAATGAGCAGTTCTTC
.,TRBV7-9,.,TRBJ2-4,CASSSSRLDPQYF,TGTGCCAGCAGCTCCTCCCGCCTAGACCCCCAGTACTTC